Listed below are T cell receptor beta chains from one sample, sequenced in a study of PD-1 blockade in classical Hodgkin lymphoma. Profiled with immunoSEQ multiplex PCR; TCRdb holds only in-frame clones, not every one. The repertoire includes tens of thousands of clones, about 80% of them detected once, and about 12% sits in the top ten. The input for sequencing was peripheral blood mononuclear cells (PBMCs), taken before the fourth cycle of nivolumab. The origin of the receptors is a human donor with classical Hodgkin lymphoma. CDR3s include the opening cysteine and the closing phenylalanine or tryptophan. Fields, in order: D gene, J gene, V gene, clone size, CDR3 DNA, CDR3 protein. D genes are given only for firm matches. Only part of the rows carry a size: once, few, many, or a class if the clone is expanded.

TRBD1 | TRBJ2-7 | TRBV5-1 | . | TGCGCCAGCAGCCCGGCCGGGACAGGGTACACCTACGAGCAGTACTTC | CASSPAGTGYTYEQYF
. | TRBJ2-7 | TRBV7-8 | . | TGTGCCAGCAGCTTGGGACAATTGACGGGCGAGCAGTACTTC | CASSLGQLTGEQYF
. | TRBJ1-2 | TRBV7-2 | once | TGTGCCAGCAGCTTAGAGGGCCATCCTAACTATGGCTACACCTTC | CASSLEGHPNYGYTF
TRBD1 | TRBJ2-7 | TRBV19 | . | TGTGCCAGTAGTAGCTGGGACAGACCCTACGAGCAGTACTTC | CASSSWDRPYEQYF
TRBD2 | TRBJ2-7 | TRBV19 | few | TGTGCCAGTAGTAGACTAGCGGGGACCACCTACGAGCAGTACTTC | CASSRLAGTTYEQYF
. | TRBJ2-7 | TRBV14 | few | TGTGCCAGCAGCCACGGACACGAGCAGTACTTC | CASSHGHEQYF
. | TRBJ2-7 | TRBV6-5 | few | TGTGCCAGCAGCCGTTCCCCGGGTAGCGACGGCGAGCAGTACTTC | CASSRSPGSDGEQYF
TRBD2 | TRBJ2-2 | TRBV11-3 | . | TGTGCCAGCAGCTTACGGGCTAGCGGGAGTATGGCGAACACCGGGGAGCTGTTTTTT | CASSLRASGSMANTGELFF
TRBD1 | TRBJ2-7 | TRBV11-2 | . | TGTGCCAGCAGCCCACGGACAGGGGGGCAGTACTTC | CASSPRTGGQYF
. | TRBJ2-3 | TRBV9 | . | TGTGCCAGCAGCAAAAGCTCGGGGGCAGATACGCAGTATTTT | CASSKSSGADTQYF
TRBD2 | TRBJ2-3 | TRBV6-1 | many | TGTGCCAGCAGTGAAAACTTCGGGGCGGGAGTAGAGGATTTT | CASSENFGAGVEDF
TRBD2 | TRBJ2-7 | TRBV29-1 | few | TGCAGCGTTGTGACTAGCGGGACCGTGGGGGCCGAGCAGTACTTC | CSVVTSGTVGAEQYF
. | TRBJ2-5 | TRBV19 | . | TGTGCCAGTCAACTTGGGGAGACCCAGTACTTC | CASQLGETQYF
TRBD1 | TRBJ1-5 | TRBV6-5 | . | TGTGCCAGCAGTTCCCGGGGACAGGGCGGGCAGCCCCAGCATTTT | CASSSRGQGGQPQHF
TRBD2 | TRBJ2-1 | TRBV27 | once | TGTGCCAGCAGTGCCTGGACTAGCGGGAGAGGAGGCAATGAGCAGTTCTTC | CASSAWTSGRGGNEQFF
. | TRBJ2-5 | TRBV5-1 | . | TGCGCCAGCAGCTTGTTAGGCAGGGGGGAAGAGACCCAGTACTTC | CASSLLGRGEETQYF
. | TRBJ2-3 | TRBV6-5 | . | TGTGCCAGCAGTTACTCGACCCTAGGCACAGATACGCAGTATTTT | CASSYSTLGTDTQYF
. | TRBJ2-5 | TRBV11-3 | . | TGTGCCAGCAGCCTCACGCCCGGGGCAGAGACCCAGTACTTC | CASSLTPGAETQYF
TRBD2 | TRBJ2-1 | TRBV9 | once | TGTGCCAGCAGCGACTTTAGCGGGAGGGCGCGGCAGTTCTTC | CASSDFSGRARQFF
. | TRBJ1-1 | TRBV9 | few | TGTGCCAGCAGCGCCCAAGTCGGGGCAGCTGAAGCTTTCTTT | CASSAQVGAAEAFF
. | TRBJ2-3 | TRBV7-8 | . | TGTGCCAGCAGCCGCCGGAGAATAGCGGAGACAGATACGCAGTATTTT | CASSRRRIAETDTQYF
TRBD1 | TRBJ1-2 | TRBV2 | . | TGTGCCAGCAGTGAATGGGACAGTTCGATCTCTACCTTC | CASSEWDSSISTF
TRBD1 | TRBJ2-3 | TRBV6-1 | . | TGTGCCAGCAGTGAACGGACAGGGGGTGCAGATACGCAGTATTTT | CASSERTGGADTQYF
. | TRBJ2-3 | TRBV5-4 | . | TGTGCCAGCAGCCCTATCAACAGCCCGTACACAGATACGCAGTATTTT | CASSPINSPYTDTQYF
TRBD1 | TRBJ1-1 | TRBV6-5 | . | TGTGCCAGCAGTACAGGGGGCTGGACTGAAGCTTTCTTT | CASSTGGWTEAFF
. | TRBJ1-4 | TRBV7-9 | . | TGTGCCAGCAGCAAAAGGGAGACAACTAATGAAAAACTGTTTTTT | CASSKRETTNEKLFF